These T cell receptor beta chains were read from a single sample in a study of T cells in tuberculosis. The table came from immunoSEQ multiplex PCR; TCRdb's copy has only in-frame clones and leaves some out. In the table there are some 41,000 clones, approximately 94% of which are singletons. Material: PBMCs. The source of these receptors is a donor aged 5 to 30 with latent tuberculosis or without tuberculosis infection. Some clones in this sample may be carry-over from other donors' samples. Both conserved end residues are part of each CDR3. The D gene is left open where the match is weak.

TRBV2	.	TRBJ2-7	CASSETPEKQYF	TGTGCCAGCAGTGAAACACCAGAAAAGCAGTACTTC
TRBV19	.	TRBJ1-2	CASSMTGRRGRGYGYTF	TGTGCCAGTAGTATGACTGGCCGGCGGGGGCGAGGCTATGGCTACACCTTC
TRBV2	.	TRBJ2-7	CASRQDSWSYEQYF	TGTGCCAGCAGACAGGACAGTTGGTCGTACGAGCAGTACTTC
TRBV7-9	.	TRBJ2-3	CASRPHPGETSTDTQYF	TGTGCCAGCAGACCCCATCCGGGAGAGACTAGCACAGATACGCAGTATTTT
TRBV28	.	TRBJ1-2	CASSSPAGLGGYTF	TGTGCCAGCAGTTCCCCGGCAGGGCTAGGGGGCTACACCTTC
TRBV11-2	TRBD1	TRBJ1-2	CASSSTLGTVIYGYTF	TGTGCCAGCAGCTCGACACTGGGGACAGTCATCTATGGCTACACCTTC
TRBV28	.	TRBJ1-5	CASQPPGVQPQHF	TGTGCCTCGCAACCCCCAGGGGTACAGCCCCAGCATTTT
TRBV28	TRBD1	TRBJ1-5	CASSLMTGDQPQHF	TGTGCCAGCAGTTTAATGACAGGGGATCAGCCCCAGCATTTT
TRBV6-5	.	TRBJ2-1	CASRGDTFGNEQFF	TGTGCCAGCCGGGGGGACACTTTTGGCAATGAGCAGTTCTTC
TRBV7-9	.	TRBJ1-1	CASSLTSERLEAFF	TGTGCCAGCAGCTTAACATCGGAAAGACTTGAAGCTTTCTTT
TRBV19	.	TRBJ1-5	CASMRGYNQPQHF	TGTGCCAGTATGAGAGGGTACAATCAGCCCCAGCATTTT
TRBV30	.	TRBJ1-1	CAWREEVTAEAFF	TGTGCCTGGAGAGAGGAGGTCACCGCTGAAGCTTTCTTT
TRBV30	.	TRBJ1-5	CAWSVAGRPQHF	TGTGCCTGGAGTGTCGCGGGGAGGCCCCAGCATTTT
TRBV29-1	.	TRBJ2-1	CSVGGRGRSSYNEQFF	TGCAGCGTTGGGGGCAGGGGCAGGAGCTCCTACAATGAGCAGTTCTTC
TRBV30	.	TRBJ1-3	CACTTDGLSGNTIYF	TGTGCCTGCACGACGGACGGACTCTCTGGAAACACCATATATTTT
TRBV4-1	.	TRBJ1-1	CASSQEGAANTEAFF	TGCGCCAGCAGCCAAGAGGGGGCGGCGAACACTGAAGCTTTCTTT
TRBV5-1	TRBD2	TRBJ2-2	CASRWSSGTGELFF	TGCGCCAGCAGATGGTCTAGCGGGACCGGGGAGCTGTTTTTT
TRBV7-2	TRBD2	TRBJ2-1	CASSLRLAGMNEQFF	TGTGCCAGCAGCTTAAGACTAGCGGGTATGAATGAGCAGTTCTTC
TRBV4-3	TRBD1	TRBJ1-2	CASSQDAQGANYGYTF	TGCGCCAGCAGCCAGGACGCCCAGGGGGCTAACTATGGCTACACCTTC
TRBV4-3	.	TRBJ2-7	CASSQEGTGLAYEQYF	TGCGCCAGCAGCCAAGAAGGCACAGGGTTAGCCTACGAGCAGTACTTC
TRBV5-5	TRBD2	TRBJ2-2	CASTSMGGSFPGELFF	TGTGCCAGCACCTCAATGGGCGGGAGTTTCCCCGGGGAGCTGTTTTTT
TRBV27	.	TRBJ1-2	CASSPREANYGYTF	TGTGCCAGCAGTCCTCGGGAAGCTAACTATGGCTACACCTTC